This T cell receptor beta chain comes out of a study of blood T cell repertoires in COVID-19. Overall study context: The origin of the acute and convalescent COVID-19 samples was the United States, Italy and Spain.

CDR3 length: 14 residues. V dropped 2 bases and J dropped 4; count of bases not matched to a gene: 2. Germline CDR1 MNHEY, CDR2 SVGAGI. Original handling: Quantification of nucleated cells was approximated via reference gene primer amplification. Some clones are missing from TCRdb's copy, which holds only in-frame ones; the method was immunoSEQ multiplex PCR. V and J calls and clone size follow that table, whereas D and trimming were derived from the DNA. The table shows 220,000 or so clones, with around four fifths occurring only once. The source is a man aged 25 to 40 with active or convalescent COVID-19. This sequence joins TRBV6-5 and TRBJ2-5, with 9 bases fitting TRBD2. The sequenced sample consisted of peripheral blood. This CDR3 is CASSYISGGETQYF. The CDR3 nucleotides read TGTGCCAGCAGTTACATTAGCGGGGGAGAGACCCAGTACTTC.